This T cell receptor beta chain derives from a study of cytomegalovirus exposure and HLA in healthy donors. The junction had 8 bases not matched to a gene; V was cut back by 5 bases and J by 4 bases. The CDR3 contains 15 residues. CDR1 and CDR2 (germline): MNHEY, SVGAGI. Primers: 60 Vbeta forward and 13 Jbeta reverse. The repertoire was sequenced with immunoSEQ multiplex PCR; TCRdb's copy has only in-frame clones and lacks some. Of 130,000 or so clones listed, approximately 80% were seen once; the top ten hold about 6%. The source material was PBMCs. This receptor was identified in a man between 18 and 35 years old in good health and CMV-seropositive. V is TRBV6-5 and J is TRBJ1-2, with TRBD1 matching 9 bases. CDR3 bases: TGTGCCAGCAGTCAACAGGGGGCTCTGGGCTATGGCTACACCTTC. Protein: CASSQQGALGYGYTF.